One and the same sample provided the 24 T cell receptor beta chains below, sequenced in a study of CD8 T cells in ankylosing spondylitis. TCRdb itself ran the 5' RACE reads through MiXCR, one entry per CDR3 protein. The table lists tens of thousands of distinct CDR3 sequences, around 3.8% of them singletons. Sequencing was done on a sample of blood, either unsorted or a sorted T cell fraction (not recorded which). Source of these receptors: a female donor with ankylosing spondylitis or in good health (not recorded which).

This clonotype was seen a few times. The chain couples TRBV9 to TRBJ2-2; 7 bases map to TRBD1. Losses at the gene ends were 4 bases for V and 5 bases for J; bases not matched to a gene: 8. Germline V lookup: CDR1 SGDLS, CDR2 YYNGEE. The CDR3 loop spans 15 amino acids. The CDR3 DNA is TGTGCCAGCAGCCTCGTGACAGGGAGTACCGGGGAGCTGTTTTTT. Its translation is CASSLVTGSTGELFF.

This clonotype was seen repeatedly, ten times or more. The CDR3 DNA reads as TGTGCCAGCAGCGTAGAGAGCGGGCTAGCATCGTTATACAATGAGCAGTTCTTC. Translated, it gives CASSVESGLASLYNEQFF. This chain links TRBV9 with TRBJ2-1, with D maybe TRBD2 (6 bases). Germline lookup yields CDR1 SGDLS and CDR2 YYNGEE. CDR3 length: 18 amino acids. V was shortened by 0 bases and J by 4 bases, with 20 bases between the two germline ends.

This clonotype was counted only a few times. The CDR3 DNA follows: TGTGCCAGCAGCCCCCGAGGTTCGGGAAACACAGATACGCAGTATTTT. Translated, it gives CASSPRGSGNTDTQYF. This chain connects TRBV9 to TRBJ2-3; a possible D gene is TRBD2 (5 bases). V was trimmed by 4 bases and J by 2 bases, leaving 17 bases between them. This CDR3 spans 16 amino acids. The germline CDR1 and CDR2 sequences are SGDLS and YYNGEE.

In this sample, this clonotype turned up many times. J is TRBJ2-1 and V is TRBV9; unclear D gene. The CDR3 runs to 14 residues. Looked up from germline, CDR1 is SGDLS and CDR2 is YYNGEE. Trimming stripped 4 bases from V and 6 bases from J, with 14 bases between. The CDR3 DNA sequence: TGTGCCAGCAGCCCCCGATGGATCAGCAATGAGCAGTTCTTC. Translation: CASSPRWISNEQFF.

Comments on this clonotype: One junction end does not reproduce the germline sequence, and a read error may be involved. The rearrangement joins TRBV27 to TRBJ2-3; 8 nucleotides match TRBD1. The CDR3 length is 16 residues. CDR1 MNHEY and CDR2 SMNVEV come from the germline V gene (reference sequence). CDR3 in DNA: TGTGCCAACAGTACCCTGGACAGGGAAAGCACAGATACGCAGTATTTT. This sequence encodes CANSTLDRESTDTQYF.

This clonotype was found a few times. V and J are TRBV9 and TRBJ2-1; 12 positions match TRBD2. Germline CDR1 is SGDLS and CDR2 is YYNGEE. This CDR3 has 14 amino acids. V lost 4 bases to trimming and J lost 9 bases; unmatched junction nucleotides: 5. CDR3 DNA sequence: TGTGCCAGCAGCTCTAGCGGGGGGGCGAGTGAGCAGTTCTTC. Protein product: CASSSSGGASEQFF.

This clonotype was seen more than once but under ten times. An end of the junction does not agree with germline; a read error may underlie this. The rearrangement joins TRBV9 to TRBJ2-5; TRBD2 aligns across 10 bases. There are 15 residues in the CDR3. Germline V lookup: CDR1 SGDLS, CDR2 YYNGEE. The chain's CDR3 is CVSSATSGEGETQYF. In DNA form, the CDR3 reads TGTGTCAGCAGCGCTACTAGCGGGGAAGGGGAGACCCAGTACTTC.

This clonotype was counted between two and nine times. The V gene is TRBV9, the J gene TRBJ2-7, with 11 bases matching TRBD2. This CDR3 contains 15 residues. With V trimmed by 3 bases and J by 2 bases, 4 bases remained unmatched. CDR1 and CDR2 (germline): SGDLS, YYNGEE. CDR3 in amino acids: CASSAGTSGTYEQYF. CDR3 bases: TGTGCCAGCAGCGCCGGGACTAGCGGAACCTACGAGCAGTACTTC.

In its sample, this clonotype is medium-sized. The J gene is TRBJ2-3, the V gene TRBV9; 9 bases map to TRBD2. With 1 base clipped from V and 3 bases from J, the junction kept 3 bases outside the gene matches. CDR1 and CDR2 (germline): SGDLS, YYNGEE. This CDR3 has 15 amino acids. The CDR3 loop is CASSVQAGGTDTQYF. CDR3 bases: TGTGCCAGCAGCGTACAGGCGGGGGGGACAGATACGCAGTATTTT.

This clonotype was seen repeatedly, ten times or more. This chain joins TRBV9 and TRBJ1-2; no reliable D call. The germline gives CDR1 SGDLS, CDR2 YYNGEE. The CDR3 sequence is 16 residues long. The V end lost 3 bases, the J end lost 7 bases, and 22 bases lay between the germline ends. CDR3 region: CASSAAAGRSAGGYTF. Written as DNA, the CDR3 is TGTGCCAGCAGCGCCGCTGCCGGCAGGTCTGCGGGTGGCTACACCTTC.

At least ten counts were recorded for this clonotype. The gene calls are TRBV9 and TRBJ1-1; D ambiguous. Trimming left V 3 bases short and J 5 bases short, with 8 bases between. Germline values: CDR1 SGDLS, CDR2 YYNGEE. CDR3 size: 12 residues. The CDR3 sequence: CASSGSVTEAFF. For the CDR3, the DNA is TGTGCCAGCAGCGGGTCGGTGACTGAAGCTTTCTTT.

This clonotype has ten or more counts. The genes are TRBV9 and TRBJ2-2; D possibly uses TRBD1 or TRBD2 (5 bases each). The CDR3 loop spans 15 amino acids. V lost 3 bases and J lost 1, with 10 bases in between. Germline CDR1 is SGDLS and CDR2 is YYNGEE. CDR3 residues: CASSALGRNTGELFF. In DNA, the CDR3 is TGTGCCAGCAGCGCTCTGGGACGGAACACCGGGGAGCTGTTTTTT.

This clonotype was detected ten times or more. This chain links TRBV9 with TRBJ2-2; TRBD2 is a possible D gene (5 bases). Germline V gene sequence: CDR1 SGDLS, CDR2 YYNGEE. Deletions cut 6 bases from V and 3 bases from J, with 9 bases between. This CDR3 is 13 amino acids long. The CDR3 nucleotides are TGTGCCAGCACTAGGCGGGACACCGGGGAGCTGTTTTTT. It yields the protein CASTRRDTGELFF.

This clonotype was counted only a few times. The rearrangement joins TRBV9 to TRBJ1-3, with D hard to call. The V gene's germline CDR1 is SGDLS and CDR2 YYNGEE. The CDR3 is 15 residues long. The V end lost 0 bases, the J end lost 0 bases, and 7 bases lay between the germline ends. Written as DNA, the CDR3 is TGTGCCAGCAGCGTAGTTGGGGACTCTGGAAACACCATATATTTT. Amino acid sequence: CASSVVGDSGNTIYF.

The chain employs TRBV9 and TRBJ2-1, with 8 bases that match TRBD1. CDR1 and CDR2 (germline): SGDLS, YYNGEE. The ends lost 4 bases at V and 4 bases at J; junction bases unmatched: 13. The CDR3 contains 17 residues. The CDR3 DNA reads TGTGCCAGCAGCATCACAGGGGGAACGTTACCATACAATGAGCAGTTCTTC. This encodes CASSITGGTLPYNEQFF.

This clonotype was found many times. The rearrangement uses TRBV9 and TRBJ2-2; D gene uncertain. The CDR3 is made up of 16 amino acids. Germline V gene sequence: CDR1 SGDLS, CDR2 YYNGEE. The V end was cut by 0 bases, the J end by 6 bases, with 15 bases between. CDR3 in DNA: TGTGCCAGCAGCGTAGACTTGCGGCCCGCCCCCGGGGAGCTGTTTTTT. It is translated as CASSVDLRPAPGELFF. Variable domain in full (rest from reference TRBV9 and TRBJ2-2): DSGVTQTPKHLITATGQRVTLRCSPRSGDLSVYWYQQSLDQGLQFLIQYYNGEERAKGNILERFSAQQFPDLHSELNLSSLELGDSALYFCASSVDLRPAPGELFFGEGSRLTVL.

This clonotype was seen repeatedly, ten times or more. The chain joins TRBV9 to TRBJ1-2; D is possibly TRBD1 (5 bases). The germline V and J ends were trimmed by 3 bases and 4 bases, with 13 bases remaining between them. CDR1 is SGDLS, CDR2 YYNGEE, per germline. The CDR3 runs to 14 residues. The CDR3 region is CASSGLDSSYGYTF. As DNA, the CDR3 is TGTGCCAGCAGCGGCCTCGACAGCAGCTATGGCTACACCTTC.

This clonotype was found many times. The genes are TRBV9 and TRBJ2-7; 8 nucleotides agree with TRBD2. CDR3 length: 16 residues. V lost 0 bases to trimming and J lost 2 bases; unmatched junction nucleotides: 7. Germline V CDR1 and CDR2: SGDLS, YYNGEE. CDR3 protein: CASSVGSGGGPYEQYF. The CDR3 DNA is TGTGCCAGCAGCGTAGGTTCCGGCGGGGGGCCCTACGAGCAGTACTTC.

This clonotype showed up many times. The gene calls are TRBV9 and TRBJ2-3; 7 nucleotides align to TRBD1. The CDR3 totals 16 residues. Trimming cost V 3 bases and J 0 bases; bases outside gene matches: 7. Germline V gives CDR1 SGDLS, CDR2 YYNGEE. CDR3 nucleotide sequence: TGTGCCAGCAGCGCACTACAGGGGACCAGCACAGATACGCAGTATTTT. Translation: CASSALQGTSTDTQYF.

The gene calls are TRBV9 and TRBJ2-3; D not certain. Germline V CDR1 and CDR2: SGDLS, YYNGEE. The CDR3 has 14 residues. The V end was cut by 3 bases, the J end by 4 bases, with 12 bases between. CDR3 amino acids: CASSDYGSADTQYF. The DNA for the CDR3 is TGTGCCAGCAGCGATTACGGTTCGGCAGATACGCAGTATTTT.

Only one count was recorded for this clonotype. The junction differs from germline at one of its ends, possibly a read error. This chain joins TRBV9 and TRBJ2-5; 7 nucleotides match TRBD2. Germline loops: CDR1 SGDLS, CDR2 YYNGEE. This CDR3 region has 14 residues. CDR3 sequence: CASSVSGALETPYF. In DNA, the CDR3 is TGTGCCAGCAGCGTGAGCGGGGCCCTAGAGACCCCGTACTTC.

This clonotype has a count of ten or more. The CDR3 nucleotides read TGTGCCAGCAGCGGGGAGGGGGGACTGGATGAGCAGTTCTTC. Protein: CASSGEGGLDEQFF. The genes are TRBV9 and TRBJ2-1, with a tentative D call TRBD2 (7 bases). Between the trimmed V and J ends, which lost 3 bases and 8 bases, there was a span of 15 bases. CDR1 and CDR2 from the germline V gene are SGDLS and YYNGEE. This CDR3 is built from 14 residues.

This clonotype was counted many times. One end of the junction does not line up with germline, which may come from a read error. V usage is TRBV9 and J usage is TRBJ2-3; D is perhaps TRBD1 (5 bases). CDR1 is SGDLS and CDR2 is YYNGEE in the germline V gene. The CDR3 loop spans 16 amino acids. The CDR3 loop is CASTVGDVVVRDTQYF. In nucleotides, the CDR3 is TGTGCCAGCACCGTAGGGGATGTAGTGGTGAGGGATACGCAGTATTTT.

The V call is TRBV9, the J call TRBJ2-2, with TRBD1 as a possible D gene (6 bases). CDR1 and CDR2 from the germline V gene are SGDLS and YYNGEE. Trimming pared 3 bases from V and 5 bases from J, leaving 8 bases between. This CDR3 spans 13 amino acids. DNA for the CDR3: TGTGCCAGCAGCGCCCAGGGGACCGGGGAGCTGTTTTTT. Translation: CASSAQGTGELFF. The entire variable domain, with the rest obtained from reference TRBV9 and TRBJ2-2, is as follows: DSGVTQTPKHLITATGQRVTLRCSPRSGDLSVYWYQQSLDQGLQFLIQYYNGEERAKGNILERFSAQQFPDLHSELNLSSLELGDSALYFCASSAQGTGELFFGEGSRLTVL.